The rows below give T cell receptor beta chains drawn from one sample of a study of vaccination effects on CD4 cells after COVID-19. Antigens of these TCRs are unknown. Sequencing was performed with immunoSEQ multiplex PCR; in TCRdb, only in-frame clones are kept and a portion is missing. The table lists under 55,000 clones, roughly 79% of them singletons. Sequenced here: CD4+ T cells from PBMCs cultured with HCoV-OC43 spike peptides, sampled before COVID-19 vaccination. Receptors originate from a human donor who received a COVID-19 vaccine. Each CDR3 is given with its conserved first and last residue. Each record gives: D gene, J gene, V gene, clone size, CDR3 length, CDR3 DNA, CDR3 protein. D genes are given only for firm matches. The size entry is marked missing in some rows and otherwise reads once, few, many or a size class.

TRBD1 | TRBJ2-3 | TRBV24-1 | . | 16 | TGTGCCACCAGTGATTTGCAAGAGACAGGGCCAGATACGCAGTATTTT | CATSDLQETGPDTQYF
. | TRBJ1-2 | TRBV6-5 | . | 14 | TGTGCCAGCAGTTATGATCGTACTAACTATGGCTACACCTTC | CASSYDRTNYGYTF
. | TRBJ2-2 | TRBV7-3 | . | 16 | TGTGCCAGCAGCCCAGACAGGCTATCTCGGGCCGGGGAGCTGTTTTTT | CASSPDRLSRAGELFF
. | TRBJ1-1 | TRBV27 | . | 11 | TGTGCCAGCAGGGGAAACACTGAAGCTTTCTTT | CASRGNTEAFF
TRBD2 | TRBJ2-3 | TRBV10-3 | . | 14 | TGTGCCATCAACTGGGGAGGGGGCACAGATACGCAGTATTTT | CAINWGGGTDTQYF
TRBD1 | TRBJ1-1 | TRBV11-1 | . | 14 | TGTGCCAGCAGCTCTCGACAGGGGGGGACTGAAGCTTTCTTT | CASSSRQGGTEAFF
TRBD2 | TRBJ2-2 | TRBV6-1 | . | 17 | TGTGCCAGCAGTGAAGCACAACTAGCGGGGCTACCCGGGGAGCTGTTTTTT | CASSEAQLAGLPGELFF
TRBD2 | TRBJ2-2 | TRBV7-3 | . | 15 | TGTGCCAGCAGCTTAGGCGGGGGGGCCACCGGGGAGCTGTTTTTT | CASSLGGGATGELFF
. | TRBJ1-2 | TRBV6-2/TRBV6-3 | once | 12 | TGTGCCAGCAGTAGGGGGGAGTATGGCTACACCTTC | CASSRGEYGYTF
TRBD2 | TRBJ2-5 | TRBV7-2 | . | 15 | TGTGCCAGCAGCTGGACTAGCGGGGGCTGGGAGACCCAGTACTTC | CASSWTSGGWETQYF
. | TRBJ2-2 | TRBV5-4 | . | 15 | TGTGCCAGCAGCTTAATATTAGGGACGTCCGGGGAGCTGTTTTTT | CASSLILGTSGELFF
. | TRBJ1-2 | TRBV9 | . | 15 | TGTGCCAGCAGCGTCGGAGGCAAAGCTAACTATGGCTACACCTTC | CASSVGGKANYGYTF
. | TRBJ2-1 | TRBV9 | . | 16 | TGTGCCAGCAGTAACTCTGCGGGGACCGCTTACAATGAGCAGTTCTTC | CASSNSAGTAYNEQFF
TRBD1 | TRBJ1-6 | TRBV18 | . | 13 | TGTGCCAGCTCTCAGGGGGCAGATTCACCCCTCCACTTT | CASSQGADSPLHF
. | TRBJ2-6 | TRBV6-5 | . | 15 | TGTGCCAGCAGGTCCGGAGGGTCTGGGGCCAACGTCCTGACTTTC | CASRSGGSGANVLTF
TRBD1 | TRBJ1-1 | TRBV7-9 | . | 13 | TGTGCCAGCAGCTTGGCACAGGGGGATGAAGCTTTCTTT | CASSLAQGDEAFF
. | TRBJ1-1 | TRBV7-9 | . | 13 | TGTGCCAGCAGCCCGAGACGGTACACTGAAGCTTTCTTT | CASSPRRYTEAFF
. | TRBJ1-2 | TRBV28 | once | 12 | TGTGCCAGCAGTTTGTGGGGCTATGGCTACACCTTC | CASSLWGYGYTF
. | TRBJ1-6 | TRBV7-2 | few | 14 | TGTGCCAGCAGCGCCACAGGGCTTGGTTCACCCCTCCACTTT | CASSATGLGSPLHF
. | TRBJ1-2 | TRBV7-9 | few | 14 | TGTGCCAGCAGCCCAGAGGGGGGATTCTATGGCTACACCTTC | CASSPEGGFYGYTF
TRBD1 | TRBJ2-3 | TRBV12-5 | . | 15 | TGTGCTAGTGTGGCGGACAGGGCCTACACAGATACGCAGTATTTT | CASVADRAYTDTQYF
TRBD1 | TRBJ2-2 | TRBV6-5 | . | 16 | TGTGCCAGCAGTTACTCTAGGACAGGGAACACCGGGGAGCTGTTTTTT | CASSYSRTGNTGELFF
. | TRBJ1-1 | TRBV21-1 | . | 15 | TGTGCCAGCAGCACCCGGGGGGGGTGGGACACTGAAGCTTTCTTT | CASSTRGGWDTEAFF
TRBD2 | TRBJ2-1 | TRBV9 | . | 17 | TGTGCCAGCAGCGCAGGACTAGCGGGGGGGCCAGGTAATGAGCAGTTCTTC | CASSAGLAGGPGNEQFF
. | TRBJ2-1 | TRBV21-1 | . | 16 | TGTGCCAGCAGCGACCCCGGGACAAACTCCTACAATGAGCAGTTCTTC | CASSDPGTNSYNEQFF
. | TRBJ1-3 | TRBV14 | . | 16 | TGTGCCAGCAGCCAAGATGACAGGTCCTCTGGAAACACCATATATTTT | CASSQDDRSSGNTIYF
TRBD1 | TRBJ1-2 | TRBV15 | . | 13 | TGTGCCACCAGCAGGGACAGGGGTTACGGCTACACCTTC | CATSRDRGYGYTF
TRBD1 | TRBJ2-5 | TRBV5-1 | . | 15 | TGCGCCAGCAGCTTAAGGACAGGGGGTCAAGAGACCCAGTACTTC | CASSLRTGGQETQYF
TRBD1 | TRBJ2-3 | TRBV5-8 | . | 13 | TGTGCAGCCCCGGGACAGGGCACAGATACGCAGTATTTT | CAAPGQGTDTQYF
. | TRBJ1-1 | TRBV6-1 | . | 17 | TGTGCCAGCAGTGAATTTGGGGGCGGAGTTGGATACACTGAAGCTTTCTTT | CASSEFGGGVGYTEAFF
. | TRBJ1-1 | TRBV18 | . | 14 | TGTGCCAGCTCACCAGTCCAATTTGACACTGAAGCTTTCTTT | CASSPVQFDTEAFF
TRBD2 | TRBJ2-3 | TRBV19 | . | 16 | TGTGCCAGTAGTACCATTCGACTAGCGGGGACAGATACGCAGTATTTT | CASSTIRLAGTDTQYF
. | TRBJ2-5 | TRBV2 | few | 15 | TGTGCCAGCACTCCAACCCGGGACCCCAGAGAGACCCAGTACTTC | CASTPTRDPRETQYF
. | TRBJ1-2 | TRBV7-9 | few | 12 | TGTGCCAGCAGCCCGGCTAACTATGGCTACACCTTC | CASSPANYGYTF
. | TRBJ1-1 | TRBV5-5 | . | 13 | TGTGCCAGCAGCGGGGGTTTGTACACTGAAGCTTTCTTT | CASSGGLYTEAFF
TRBD1 | TRBJ1-3 | TRBV2 | . | 15 | TGTGCCAGCAGTGACCCGACAGGGGATGGAAACACCATATATTTT | CASSDPTGDGNTIYF
. | TRBJ1-6 | TRBV5-1 | . | 16 | TGCGCCAGCAGCTTGGGGGGGATGGGGCCTAATTCACCCCTCCACTTT | CASSLGGMGPNSPLHF
. | TRBJ1-6 | TRBV30 | . | 14 | TGTGCCTGGAGCGCTGGGGGCAGGGAGTCACCCCTCCACTTT | CAWSAGGRESPLHF
. | TRBJ1-3 | TRBV6-7 | . | 15 | TGTGCCAGCAGTTATACCGTTTCCCCTCGAAACACCATATATTTT | CASSYTVSPRNTIYF
. | TRBJ2-2 | TRBV12-3/TRBV12-4 | . | 13 | TGTGCCAGCAGTTTAAAGGGCGCCGGGGAGCTGTTTTTT | CASSLKGAGELFF
TRBD2 | TRBJ2-2 | TRBV9 | few | 15 | TGTGCCAGCAGCGCGACTAGCGGGGGGACCGGGGAGCTGTTTTTT | CASSATSGGTGELFF
. | TRBJ1-2 | TRBV24-1 | once | 15 | TGTGCCACCAGTGACCCATTGGACAGAGTTGGCGGCTACACCTTC | CATSDPLDRVGGYTF